This T cell receptor (beta chain) was recovered during a study of shared clonotypes between healthy human individuals. The data were produced by immunoSEQ multiplex PCR, yet TCRdb's version contains in-frame clones alone and is incomplete. The data show 2 million to 2.5 million clones, about 90% seen once. The CDR3 is made up of 15 amino acids. Trimming at V came to 10 bases and at J to 8 bases, leaving 15 bases not matched to a gene. Germline CDR1 reads SEHNR; CDR2 reads FQNEAQ (reference sequence). Memory CD4+ cells were the fraction left after CD45RA+ naive selection. Regarding this clone: Its antigen remains unidentified.

Points from the study as a whole: Larger estimated richness was generally seen in naive subsets than in memory subsets. Sorted-subset samples were not fully sequenced, rarefaction indicated.

The rearrangement joins TRBV7-9 to TRBJ1-4; TRBD1 aligns across 8 bases. Input material: naive CD4+ T cells from PBMCs. This sample's subset: CD45RA+ positively selected. This TCR was sampled from a man younger than 30 in good health. Some clones in this sample may be carry-over from other donors' samples. CDR3 bases: TGTGCCACCTTGCCCCGGGACAGGACGGTCGAAAAACTGTTTTTT. Amino acids: CATLPRDRTVEKLFF.